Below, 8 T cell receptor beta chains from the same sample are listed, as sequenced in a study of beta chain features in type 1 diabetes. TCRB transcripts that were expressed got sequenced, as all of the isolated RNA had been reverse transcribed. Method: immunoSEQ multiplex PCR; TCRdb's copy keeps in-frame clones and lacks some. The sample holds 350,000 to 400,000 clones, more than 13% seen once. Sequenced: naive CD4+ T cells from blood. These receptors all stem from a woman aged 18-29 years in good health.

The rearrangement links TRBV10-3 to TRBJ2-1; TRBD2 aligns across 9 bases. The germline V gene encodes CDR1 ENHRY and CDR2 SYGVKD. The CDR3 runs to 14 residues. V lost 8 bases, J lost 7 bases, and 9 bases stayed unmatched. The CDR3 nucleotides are TGTGCCATCCTAAGGCGGGAGGGCAAAAATGAGCAGTTCTTC. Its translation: CAILRREGKNEQFF.

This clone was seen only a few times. The DNA of the CDR3 is TGTGCCAGCAGCACTAACAGGGGGGTGTACGAGCAGTACTTC. Translating it yields CASSTNRGVYEQYF. The rearrangement links TRBV7-2 to TRBJ2-7; TRBD1 aligns across 8 bases. Germline loops: CDR1 SGHTA, CDR2 FQGNSA. The junction had 7 bases not matched to a gene; V was cut back by 5 bases and J by 4 bases. The CDR3 sequence is 14 residues long.

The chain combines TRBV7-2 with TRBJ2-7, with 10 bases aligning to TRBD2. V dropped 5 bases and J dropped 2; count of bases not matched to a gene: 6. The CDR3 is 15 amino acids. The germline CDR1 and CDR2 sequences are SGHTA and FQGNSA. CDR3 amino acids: CASSPRTSGPYEQYF. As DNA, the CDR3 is TGTGCCAGCAGCCCGCGGACTAGCGGTCCCTACGAGCAGTACTTC. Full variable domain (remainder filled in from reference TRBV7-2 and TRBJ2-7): GAGVSQSPSNKVTEKGKDVELRCDPISGHTALYWYRQSLGQGLEFLIYFQGNSAPDKSGLPSDRFSAERTGGSVSTLTIQRTQQEDSAVYLCASSPRTSGPYEQYFGPGTRLTVT.

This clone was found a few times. The CDR3 spells CASSSLDRGPGEPQHF. The CDR3 DNA reads TGTGCCAGCAGTTCGTTGGACAGGGGGCCGGGGGAGCCCCAGCATTTT. The chain uses TRBV28 and TRBJ1-5, with 11 bases that match TRBD1. The CDR3 has 16 amino acids. V lost 4 bases and J lost 8; bases outside the gene matches: 10. The germline gives CDR1 MDHEN, CDR2 SYDVKM.

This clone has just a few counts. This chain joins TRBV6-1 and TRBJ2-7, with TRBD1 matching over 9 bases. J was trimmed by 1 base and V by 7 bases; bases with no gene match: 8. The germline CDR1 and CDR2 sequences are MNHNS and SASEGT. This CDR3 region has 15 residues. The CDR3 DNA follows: TGTGCCAGCAACCTGTGGGGACAGGGATCCTACGAGCAGTACTTC. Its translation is CASNLWGQGSYEQYF.

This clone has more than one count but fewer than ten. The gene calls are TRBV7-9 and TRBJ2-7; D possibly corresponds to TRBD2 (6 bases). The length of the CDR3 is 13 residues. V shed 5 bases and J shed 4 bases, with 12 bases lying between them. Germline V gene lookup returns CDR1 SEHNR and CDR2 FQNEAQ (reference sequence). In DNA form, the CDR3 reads TGTGCCAGCAGCCCCTCAGCGGGTTACGAGCAGTACTTC. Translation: CASSPSAGYEQYF.

The CDR3 is CASSSVTGSSYEQYF. Written as DNA, the CDR3 is TGCGCCAGCAGCTCTGTGACAGGGAGCTCCTACGAGCAGTACTTC. The gene calls are TRBV4-3 and TRBJ2-7, with 7 bases lining up with TRBD1. The germline CDR1 and CDR2 sequences are LGHNA and YSLEER. This CDR3 spans 15 amino acids. Trimming at V came to 5 bases and at J to 0 bases, leaving 7 bases not matched to a gene.

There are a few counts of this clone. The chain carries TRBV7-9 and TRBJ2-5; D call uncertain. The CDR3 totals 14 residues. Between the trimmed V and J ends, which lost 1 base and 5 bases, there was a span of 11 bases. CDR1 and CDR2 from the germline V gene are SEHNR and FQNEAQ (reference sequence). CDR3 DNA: TGTGCCAGCAGCTTAGTCTCCCTCGGGGAGACCCAGTACTTC. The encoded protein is CASSLVSLGETQYF. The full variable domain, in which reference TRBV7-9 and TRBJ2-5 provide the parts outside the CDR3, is DTGVSQNPRHKITKRGQNVTFRCDPISEHNRLYWYRQTLGQGPEFLTYFQNEAQLEKSRLLSDRFSAERPKGSFSTLEIQRTEQGDSAMYLCASSLVSLGETQYFGPGTRLLVL.